What follows is one T cell receptor beta chain and its context. Sequencing of TCR beta covered CD8+ and CD4+ T cells obtained from blood. Stable or active relapsing-remitting multiple sclerosis, untreated and meeting revised McDonald criteria, defined the controls. TEMRA cells were enriched by FACS, and CD4+ and CD8+ T cells were negatively isolated. The RNA input was about 0.5 to 1 ug, and it was reverse transcribed with random hexamers. The TCR beta CDR3 was amplified by immunoSEQ multiplex PCR across 54 Vbeta, 13 Jbeta. TCRdb analysed the immunoSEQ multiplex PCR reads with MiXCR anew, one entry per CDR3 protein. In the table there are 250,000 to 350,000 distinct CDR3 sequences, under 95% of which are singletons. This record belongs to a study of CD8 T cells in Susac syndrome. The ends were cut back, 3 bases at V and 4 bases at J, with 15 bases in the middle. Per the germline V gene, CDR1 is LNHNV and CDR2 is YYDKDF (reference sequence). The CDR3 is 15 amino acids.

This chain joins TRBV15 and TRBJ1-1, with a possible D match to TRBD1 (6 bases). The specimen was CD4+ T cells from PBMCs. This clonotype was obtained from a human donor with multiple sclerosis. The CDR3 sequence: CATSRPGRGPTEAFF. The CDR3, as DNA: TGTGCCACCAGCAGGCCGGGGCGGGGGCCCACTGAAGCTTTCTTT.